This TCR beta chain was sequenced for a study of T cell repertoires in cytomegalovirus infection. From the reads, TCRdb called clonotypes with MiXCR, one entry per CDR3 protein. This table has about 360,000 distinct CDR3 sequences, 15% to 20% appearing once. Points from the study as a whole: Dominating the ex vivo response were HLA-C-restricted CMV-specific TCR beta clonotypes.

This clonotype has ten or more counts. The target antigen is unknown. V was clipped by 7 bases and J by 5 bases, with 12 bases between them. CDR1 is MNHNS, CDR2 SASEGT, per germline. This CDR3 contains 13 residues. The sample was PBMCs. This rearrangement joins TRBV6-1 to TRBJ1-5; no definite D call. The clonotype was recovered from a human donor in good health (CMV status not recorded). Some clones in this sample may be carry-over from other donors' samples. DNA of the CDR3: TGTGCCAGCACCTATCGGGTGGATCAGCCCCAGCATTTT. Encoded protein: CASTYRVDQPQHF.